These T cell receptor beta chains were read from a single sample in a study of CD8 T cells in ankylosing spondylitis. MiXCR was run by TCRdb on the 5' RACE reads, yielding one entry per CDR3 protein. The sample contains approximately 220,000 distinct CDR3 sequences, roughly a tenth of which appear only once. The material sequenced was blood, either unsorted or a sorted T cell fraction (not recorded which). The origin of the receptors is a male donor with ankylosing spondylitis or in good health (not recorded which). CDR3s include the opening cysteine and the closing phenylalanine or tryptophan. A D gene is named only where the DNA matches it firmly. Some rows have no size entry. The others give once, few or many, or a class for an expanded clone.

TRBV3-1	TRBD2	TRBJ2-4	.	TGTGCCAGCAGCCCCGGTGGGGGGAGGGGAAACATTCAGTACTTC	CASSPGGGRGNIQYF
TRBV5-6	.	TRBJ1-1	many	TGTGCCAGCAGCCCTTTTTTTCTCGACATCGGGGGCCCGAACACTGAAGCTTTCTTT	CASSPFFLDIGGPNTEAFF
TRBV19	.	TRBJ1-1	few	TGTGCCAGTAGTATCCAGACAGGCTACACTGAAGCTTTCTTT	CASSIQTGYTEAFF
TRBV2	.	TRBJ1-1	.	TGTGCCAGCAGTGAAGGGATCCCCTTCAACACTGAAGCTTTCTTT	CASSEGIPFNTEAFF
TRBV29-1	TRBD1	TRBJ2-2	few	TGCAGCGTGTCAGGGGGCAGTAGAACCGGGGAGCTGTTTTTT	CSVSGGSRTGELFF
TRBV6-5	.	TRBJ1-1	many	TGTGCCAGCAGGTGGGGGAACACTGAAGCTTTCTTT	CASRWGNTEAFF
TRBV3-1	TRBD1	TRBJ1-6	.	TGTGCCAGCAGCCAAGGGGTTTCTCAGGGGACAGGTTCTACCCTCCACTTT	CASSQGVSQGTGSTLHF
TRBV5-4	.	TRBJ2-5	many	TGTGCCAGCAGCTTGAAAACGACAGACCAAGAGACCCAGTACTTC	CASSLKTTDQETQYF
TRBV3-1	.	TRBJ2-3	few	TGTGCCAGCAGCCAAGTACCCGGGACAATCACAGATACGCAGTATTTT	CASSQVPGTITDTQYF
TRBV20-1	.	TRBJ2-2	.	TGCAGTGCTAGAGATATTCGGAGAGACACCGGGGAGCTGTTTTTT	CSARDIRRDTGELFF
TRBV7-8	.	TRBJ2-3	.	TGTGCCAGCAGCGGGCGACAGGCAACAGATACGCAGTATTTT	CASSGRQATDTQYF
TRBV20-1	.	TRBJ1-1	.	TGCAGTGCTAGAGCTGCTCGTGGGGGGGGTAGAACTGAAGCTTTCTTT	CSARAARGGGRTEAFF
TRBV29-1	.	TRBJ2-6	many	TGCAGCGTTGAAGCCTCTGGGGCCAACGTCCTGACTTTC	CSVEASGANVLTF
TRBV5-1	.	TRBJ2-5	many	TGCGCCAGCAGCTTGGATTCGGGGGCCCAGTACTTC	CASSLDSGAQYF
TRBV28	.	TRBJ2-7	many	TGTGCCAGCGTTGGGGCTAGGGGCTACGAGCAGTACTTC	CASVGARGYEQYF
TRBV11-2	TRBD2	TRBJ2-1	.	TGTGCCAGCAGCTCCGCCGGGACTAGCGGGGGGGCCTACAATGAGCAGTTCTTC	CASSSAGTSGGAYNEQFF
TRBV5-1	TRBD1	TRBJ1-2	many	TGCGCCAGCAGCTTGGACAGGGGGTTCGGAGGCTACACCTTC	CASSLDRGFGGYTF
TRBV28	.	TRBJ2-1	few	TGTGCCAGCAGCTCGCCTGTCGGGGGCCGGGATGAGCAGTTCTTC	CASSSPVGGRDEQFF
TRBV6-1	.	TRBJ1-1	many	TGTGCCAGCACCTTCAACCGGGACCCTGGATCGGGAGCTTTCTTT	CASTFNRDPGSGAFF
TRBV3-1	.	TRBJ1-5	many	TGTGCCAGCAGCCAAAGGTATAGCAATCAGCCCCAGCATTTT	CASSQRYSNQPQHF
TRBV12-3/TRBV12-4	TRBD1	TRBJ1-2	many	TGTGCCAGCAGTTTCACAGGGGTTGGCTACACCTTC	CASSFTGVGYTF
TRBV28	.	TRBJ2-7	.	TGTGCCAGCAGTACTAGCTGGCAGGGGAGCCGTTACGAGCAGTACTTC	CASSTSWQGSRYEQYF
TRBV12-3/TRBV12-4	.	TRBJ1-2	.	TGTGCCAGCACCAGGGAAGCCACTAACTATGGCTACCCCTTC	CASTREATNYGYPF
TRBV5-1	.	TRBJ2-7	.	TGCGCCAGCAGCCCCCGCTCTGGGGTTCCCTCCTCCTACGAGCAGTACTTC	CASSPRSGVPSSYEQYF
TRBV9	TRBD1	TRBJ1-6	few	TGTGCCAGCAGCGGCGGGACAGGGGCCGACTATAATTCACCCCTCCACTTT	CASSGGTGADYNSPLHF
TRBV29-1	.	TRBJ2-5	few	TGCAGCGTCGCCCCGGGGACCCAGTACTTC	CSVAPGTQYF
TRBV7-2	.	TRBJ2-7	.	TGTGCCAGCAGCTTAGTCGGCACTCTGCGGTGGTACGAGCAGTACTTC	CASSLVGTLRWYEQYF
TRBV20-1	TRBD1	TRBJ2-2	many	TGCAGTGCCGCCGGACAGGGGGGGACCGGGGAGCTGTTTTTT	CSAAGQGGTGELFF
TRBV12-3/TRBV12-4	.	TRBJ1-2	.	TGTGCCAGCAGCCGAGGGACCTTCTGGGGGGAAGGCTACACCTTC	CASSRGTFWGEGYTF
TRBV5-1	TRBD2	TRBJ2-1	.	TGCGCCAGCAGCTGGAGCCCGGGACTAGCGGGCAATGAGCAGTTCTTC	CASSWSPGLAGNEQFF
TRBV5-1	TRBD1	TRBJ1-2	many	TGCGCCAGCAGCTTCGACAGGGTCTCTGGCTACACCTTC	CASSFDRVSGYTF
TRBV5-1	.	TRBJ2-1	many	TGCGCCAGCAGCTTGGGGGGGGCCGTCAGCTCCTACAATGAGCAGTTCTTC	CASSLGGAVSSYNEQFF
TRBV5-1	.	TRBJ1-1	many	TGCGCCACCACGGACAGTCCGGGGAAGGCTGAAGCTTTCTTT	CATTDSPGKAEAFF
TRBV10-3	TRBD2	TRBJ2-5	many	TGTGCCATCAGTGGGGATAATAGCGGGGGGAACCAAGAGACCCAGTACTTC	CAISGDNSGGNQETQYF
TRBV27	TRBD1	TRBJ2-1	many	TGTGCCAGCACCACGGACAGGGCCTATGAGCAGTTCTTC	CASTTDRAYEQFF
TRBV27	.	TRBJ2-5	many	TGTGCCAGCAGTTTCCAGTTGGCGGAGACCCAGTACTTC	CASSFQLAETQYF
TRBV7-2	TRBD2	TRBJ2-3	few	TGTGCCAGCAGCTTGCAAGCGGGGGACTACACAGATACGCAGTATTTT	CASSLQAGDYTDTQYF
TRBV5-5	TRBD1	TRBJ1-1	few	TGTGCCAGCAGCTTGGGCCCCGGGACAGGGGGCTCCGAAGCTTTCTTT	CASSLGPGTGGSEAFF
TRBV19	.	TRBJ2-3	.	TGTGCCAGTAGTACTGCTCGTGGGACTACAGATACGCAGTATTTT	CASSTARGTTDTQYF
TRBV20-1	.	TRBJ1-6	.	TGCAGTGCTAGAGGCCTGTCGCGGGGGGGGAATTCACCCCTCCACTTT	CSARGLSRGGNSPLHF
TRBV7-3	.	TRBJ2-1	many	TGTGCCAGCAGCTTAGGGGGCGGGGCTTCTGTCAATGAGCAGTTCTTC	CASSLGGGASVNEQFF
TRBV6-1	.	TRBJ1-1	.	TGTGCCAGCAGCGAAGACATTCAGGCTGAAGCTTTCTTT	CASSEDIQAEAFF
TRBV12-3/TRBV12-4	.	TRBJ2-2	few	TGTGCCAGCAGTTTTATGTCGAACACCGGGGAGCTGTTTTTT	CASSFMSNTGELFF
TRBV20-1	TRBD2	TRBJ2-2	many	TGCAGTGCTAGAGGCCCTGCGGGGGGTGCCGGGGAGCTGTTTTTT	CSARGPAGGAGELFF
TRBV12-3/TRBV12-4	.	TRBJ1-6	.	TGTGCCAGCAGTCCAGGTGATTCACCCCTCCACTTT	CASSPGDSPLHF
TRBV10-3	.	TRBJ1-1	many	TGTGCCATCAGTGAAAGGCCACTGAACACTGAAGCTTTCTTT	CAISERPLNTEAFF
TRBV5-6	.	TRBJ1-5	many	TGTGCCAGCAGTTACGGATCTCGGGGTCAGCCCCAGCATTTT	CASSYGSRGQPQHF
TRBV5-1	.	TRBJ2-1	once	TGCGCCAGCAGCTTGGCAGCAGGGGCCTACTATGAGCAGTTCTTC	CASSLAAGAYYEQFF
TRBV5-1	TRBD1	TRBJ2-4	few	TGCGCCAGCAGCTTGACAGGGGAATTAGCCAAAAACATTCAGTACTTC	CASSLTGELAKNIQYF
TRBV4-2	TRBD1	TRBJ1-2	.	TGTGCCAGCAGCCAAGTGGGACAGGGAAACTATGGCTACACCTTC	CASSQVGQGNYGYTF
TRBV20-1	.	TRBJ2-3	many	TGCAGTGCTAGAGCGGCCCCCACAGATACGCAGTATTTT	CSARAAPTDTQYF
TRBV28	TRBD1	TRBJ2-7	.	TGTGCCAGCAGTTTGGCGGGACAGGTCGGCCGCGAGCAGTACTTC	CASSLAGQVGREQYF
TRBV20-1	TRBD1	TRBJ1-5	many	TGCAGTGCCTTGTTCGGACAGGCTCTGGGTCCGTATAGCAATCAGCCCCAGCATTTT	CSALFGQALGPYSNQPQHF
TRBV12-3/TRBV12-4	.	TRBJ2-3	many	TGTGCCAGCAGTTTTTTAACCCCTGACACAGATACGCAGTATTTT	CASSFLTPDTDTQYF
TRBV18	.	TRBJ2-5	few	TGTGCCAGCTCACCATTTCTTACTCAAGGAGGAGAGACCCAGTACTTC	CASSPFLTQGGETQYF
TRBV7-2	.	TRBJ2-5	many	TGTGCCAGCAGCTTTGGGGACTCCTCGGGGGAGACCCAGTACTTC	CASSFGDSSGETQYF
TRBV9	.	TRBJ2-2	few	TGTGCCAGCGGCCACGGGGCAGGGGAAGTGATCGGGGAGCTGTTTTTT	CASGHGAGEVIGELFF
TRBV20-1	TRBD1	TRBJ2-2	many	TGCAGTGCTAGAGACCGGACAGGGGGGTTCGGGGAGCTGTTTTTT	CSARDRTGGFGELFF
TRBV20-1	.	TRBJ2-5	many	TGCAGTGAAGGGACGACGCAACAAGAGACCCAGTACTTC	CSEGTTQQETQYF